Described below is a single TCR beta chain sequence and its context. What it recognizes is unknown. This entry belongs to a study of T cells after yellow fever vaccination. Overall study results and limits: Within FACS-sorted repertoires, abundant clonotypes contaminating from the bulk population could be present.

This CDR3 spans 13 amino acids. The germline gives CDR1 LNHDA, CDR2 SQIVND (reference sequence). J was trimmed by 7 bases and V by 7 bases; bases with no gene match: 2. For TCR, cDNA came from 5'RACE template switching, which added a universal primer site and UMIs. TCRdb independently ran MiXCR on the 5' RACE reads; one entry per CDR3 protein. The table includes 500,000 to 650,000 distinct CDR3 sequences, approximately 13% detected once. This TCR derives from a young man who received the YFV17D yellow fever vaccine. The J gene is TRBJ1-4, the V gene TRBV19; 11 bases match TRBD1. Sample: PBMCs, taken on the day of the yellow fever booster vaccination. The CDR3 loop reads CASTGQGVEKLFF. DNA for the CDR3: TGTGCCAGTACGGGACAGGGGGTTGAAAAACTGTTTTTT.